The rows below give T cell receptor beta chains drawn from one sample of a study of T cell responses to AZD1222 COVID-19 vaccine. The protocol was immunoSEQ multiplex PCR, while the TCRdb copy is restricted to in-frame clones and leaves out a portion. The table records about 140,000 clones, 91% of them present only once. The material sequenced was peripheral blood, taken 28 days after the second AZD1222 dose. The receptors come from an adult who received the AZD1222 COVID-19 vaccine. Both conserved end residues are trimmed from each CDR3. Fields, in order: D gene, V gene, clone size, CDR3 protein. The D gene is left open where the match is weak. Clone size is given for some rows only: seen once, a few or many times, or a class if the clone is expanded.

>TRBD1|TRBV7-9|once
ASSVGTGGAF
>.|TRBV28|.
ASSFSNSNQPQH
>.|TRBV9|.
ASGGPSSYNEQF
>.|TRBV11-3|.
ASSLGEEGVGVTEAF
>TRBD1|TRBV7-2|.
ASSLRTGESPLH
>.|TRBV10-3|once
AISEILGSRDTQY
>.|TRBV12-5|.
ASGLGAETQY
>TRBD1|TRBV15|.
ATSRDLDREAF
>TRBD2|TRBV27|.
ASSSSGADYNEQF
>.|TRBV9|.
ASSLGGGLSTDTQY
>.|TRBV27|.
ASSLSPHQPQH
>.|TRBV10-3|.
ATKSRGLNSYEQY
>TRBD1|TRBV23-1|.
ASSQPGQGTYYGYT
>TRBD1|TRBV19|.
ASRMPGQGAYEQY
>.|TRBV5-1|.
ASSLGLGSSYNEQF
>.|TRBV4-3|.
ASSQASSRNTGELF
>.|TRBV18|.
ASSPDLENYGYT
>.|TRBV19|.
ASSTDSVNTEAF